This entry is about one TCR beta chain. The antigen remains undetermined. Other DNA sequences in this sample translate to the same CDR3. The PCR ran on 60 Vbeta and 13 Jbeta primers. Only in-frame clones appear in the TCRdb table, and some are missing; sequencing was by immunoSEQ multiplex PCR. The repertoire includes about 160,000 clones, around four fifths of them detected once, and roughly 2% sits in the top ten. The sample is drawn from a study of cytomegalovirus exposure and HLA in healthy donors. Study-level results: Most of the TCR beta V segments (in an earlier analysis) were productive either about 87% or about 30% of the time. Information on immune exposure was restricted to one variable (CMV serostatus). The study recorded 164 TCR beta chains that were cytomegalovirus-associated.

Material: PBMCs. The clonotype comes from a female donor in good health and CMV-seronegative.

The CDR3 region is CASSLDPGGETQYF. In nucleotides, the CDR3 is TGCGCCAGCAGCTTGGACCCGGGAGGCGAGACCCAGTACTTC. J is TRBJ2-5 and V is TRBV5-1; 7 bases fit TRBD2. There are 14 residues in the CDR3. The germline V gene encodes CDR1 SGHRS and CDR2 YFSETQ. With 0 bases clipped from V and 5 bases from J, the junction kept 4 bases outside the gene matches.